One and the same sample provided the 22 T cell receptor beta chains below, sequenced in a study of blood T cells in healthy people across ages. With a J-beta primer mix and a sample-barcoded 5' primer, a second PCR ran about 7 to 11 cycles. Using its own MiXCR run on the 5' RACE reads, TCRdb lists one record per CDR3 protein. Among about 680,000 distinct CDR3 sequences listed, about half were seen once. Input material: blood. The receptor source for this set is a woman in her sixties in good health.

This sequence joins TRBV28 and TRBJ1-2; perhaps TRBD1 as D (5 bases). Germline V CDR1 and CDR2: MDHEN, SYDVKM. The CDR3 loop spans 12 amino acids. V lost 2 bases, J lost 8 bases, and 9 bases lay in between. The CDR3, as DNA: TGTGCCAGCAGTTTAGGGACTTGGGGCTACACCTTC. Protein sequence: CASSLGTWGYTF.

The chain uses TRBV12-3 or TRBV12-4 and TRBJ1-2; 7 nucleotides agree with TRBD1. There are 14 residues in the CDR3. V lost 1 base and J lost 8; bases outside the gene matches: 7. The CDR3 protein is CASSLGDRVGGYTF. The CDR3 region has the DNA TGTGCCAGCAGTTTAGGAGACAGGGTGGGAGGCTACACCTTC.

The V call is TRBV7-9, the J call TRBJ1-4; D not resolved. CDR3 length: 18 amino acids. Germline CDR1 SEHNR, CDR2 FQNEAQ (reference sequence). The ends were cut back, 1 base at V and 0 bases at J, with 15 bases in the middle. This CDR3 is CASSLEEYSKSTNEKLFF. CDR3 DNA sequence: TGTGCCAGCAGCTTAGAGGAGTACAGCAAGTCAACTAATGAAAAACTGTTTTTT.

In nucleotides, the CDR3 is TGTGCCAGCAGTTTGACTAGCGGGAAGGCAGATACGCAGTATTTT. Translated, it gives CASSLTSGKADTQYF. The chain has TRBV12-3 or TRBV12-4 and TRBJ2-3; 11 nucleotides line up with TRBD2. There are 15 residues in the CDR3. After removal of 3 bases from V and 4 bases from J, the junction contained 3 bases not matched to a gene.

In DNA form, the CDR3 reads TGCGCCAGCAGCTATAACGGAAACGAGGGCACTGAAGCTTTCTTT. It specifies CASSYNGNEGTEAFF. V and J are TRBV5-1 and TRBJ1-1; no firm D call. The V gene's germline CDR1 is SGHRS and CDR2 YFSETQ. V was pared by 3 bases and J by 4 bases, with 16 bases between. The CDR3 is made up of 15 amino acids.

Points on this clonotype: One junction end does not reproduce the germline sequence, and a read error may be involved. The chain couples TRBV27 to TRBJ1-1; D is unresolved. There are 13 residues in the CDR3. Germline CDR1 and CDR2: MNHEY and SMNVEV (reference sequence). The CDR3 region has the DNA TGTGCCAGCAGTCCACCGGGGAACGCTGAAGCTTTCTTT. Residues: CASSPPGNAEAFF.

The chain has TRBV20-1 and TRBJ2-1, with 9 positions matching TRBD1. The CDR3 is 14 residues long. V dropped 3 bases and J dropped 1; count of bases not matched to a gene: 1. Per germline, CDR1 DFQATT and CDR2 SNEGSKA (reference sequence). The CDR3: CSARGQGSYNEQFF. CDR3 nucleotides: TGCAGTGCTAGGGGACAGGGTTCCTACAATGAGCAGTTCTTC.

The chain couples TRBV7-2 to TRBJ2-3; TRBD2 matches 11 bases. This CDR3 is 17 amino acids long. V was clipped by 2 bases and J by 6 bases; unmatched bases: 10. The germline gives CDR1 SGHTA, CDR2 FQGNSA. CDR3 protein: CASSLRFSGGAGDTQYF. The CDR3, as DNA: TGTGCCAGCAGCTTAAGGTTTAGCGGGGGGGCAGGTGATACGCAGTATTTT. Using reference TRBV7-2 and TRBJ2-3 for the parts outside the CDR3, the full variable domain is GAGVSQSPSNKVTEKGKDVELRCDPISGHTALYWYRQSLGQGLEFLIYFQGNSAPDKSGLPSDRFSAERTGGSVSTLTIQRTQQEDSAVYLCASSLRFSGGAGDTQYFGPGTRLTVL.

The chain couples TRBV7-8 to TRBJ2-2; TRBD2 is a possible D gene (5 bases). V was clipped by 10 bases and J by 5 bases, with 17 bases between them. Germline V CDR1 and CDR2: SGHVS, FQNEAQ. The CDR3 contains 14 residues. CDR3 bases: TGTGCCACCTACGGGCAGGAGGCAACCGGGGAGCTGTTTTTT. It codes for CATYGQEATGELFF. Variable domain in full (rest from reference TRBV7-8 and TRBJ2-2): GAGVSQSPRYKVAKRGQDVALRCDPISGHVSLFWYQQALGQGPEFLTYFQNEAQLDKSGLPSDRFFAERPEGSVSTLKIQRTQQEDSAVYLCATYGQEATGELFFGEGSRLTVL.

This chain links TRBV9 with TRBJ2-7, with D possibly being TRBD1 (6 bases). The V end was cut by 3 bases, the J end by 6 bases, with 13 bases between. Germline values: CDR1 SGDLS, CDR2 YYNGEE. There are 13 residues in the CDR3. The CDR3 DNA follows: TGTGCCAGCAGCGGACAGGCTGGTATCGAGCAGTACTTC. Its translation is CASSGQAGIEQYF.

This chain uses TRBV7-2 with TRBJ2-5; 8 bases match TRBD2. The CDR3 length is 16 residues. Per the germline V gene, CDR1 is SGHTA and CDR2 is FQGNSA. Trimming took 1 base from V and 4 from J; bases not matched to a gene: 8. CDR3 in DNA: TGTGCCAGCAGCTTAGTTAGCGGGATGGTCGGAGAGACCCAGTACTTC. Amino acids: CASSLVSGMVGETQYF.

This clonotype was seen a handful of times. This sequence may be a read error, since a much larger clone differs from it by one base. CDR3 in amino acids: CASSPGDSKHYEQYF. CDR3 DNA sequence: TGTGCCAGCAGCCCCGGGGACAGTAAGCACTACGAGCAGTACTTC. This chain uses TRBV6-2 or TRBV6-3 with TRBJ2-7; TRBD1 matches 7 bases. This CDR3 region has 15 residues. Unmatched junction bases numbered 11, after V lost 6 bases and J lost 3 bases. The germline gives CDR1 MNHEY, CDR2 SVGEGT.

V usage is TRBV7-8 and J usage is TRBJ2-5, with a tentative D call TRBD1 (6 bases). Looked up from germline, CDR1 is SGHVS and CDR2 is FQNEAQ. This CDR3 is built from 14 residues. The V end was cut by 6 bases, the J end by 4 bases, with 15 bases between. The CDR3: CASSPRDTRETQYF. CDR3 coding DNA: TGTGCCAGCAGTCCCCGGGACACGAGAGAGACCCAGTACTTC.

The chain employs TRBV29-1 and TRBJ1-1; TRBD1 might be the D (5 bases). CDR1 is SQVTM and CDR2 is ANQGSEA in the germline V gene. Trimming stripped 4 bases from V and 4 bases from J, with 13 bases between. This CDR3 spans 13 amino acids. This CDR3 reads CSVVGAGTTEAFF. For the CDR3, the DNA is TGCAGCGTTGTCGGCGCGGGGACCACTGAAGCTTTCTTT. Full variable domain (missing parts from reference TRBV29-1 and TRBJ1-1): SAVISQKPSRDICQRGTSLTIQCQVDSQVTMMFWYRQQPGQSLTLIATANQGSEATYESGFVIDKFPISRPNLTFSTLTVSNMSPEDSSIYLCSVVGAGTTEAFFGQGTRLTVV.

This sequence joins TRBV12-3 or TRBV12-4 and TRBJ2-7, with unresolved D. This CDR3 has 12 amino acids. V lost 4 bases, J lost 7 bases, and 11 bases lay in between. CDR3 amino acids: CASSSTPWEQYF. The CDR3 nucleotides are TGTGCCAGCAGTTCAACCCCCTGGGAGCAGTACTTC.

This clonotype appeared a few times. The rearrangement joins TRBV20-1 to TRBJ2-5; a possible D gene is TRBD2 (5 bases). The CDR3 runs 13 residues. The V and J ends lost 6 bases and 3 bases respectively, with 14 bases between them. Germline V lookup: CDR1 DFQATT, CDR2 SNEGSKA (reference sequence). CDR3 loop: CSASGQYKETQYF. CDR3 nucleotides: TGCAGTGCCAGCGGCCAGTACAAAGAGACCCAGTACTTC.

A few counts support this clonotype. The chain combines TRBV6-5 with TRBJ1-6; D gene ambiguous. Germline CDR1 MNHEY, CDR2 SVGAGI. The CDR3 is 15 amino acids. V was pared by 6 bases and J by 7 bases, with 16 bases between. The CDR3 DNA reads as TGTGCCAGCAGCCGTGGAGGAACACTAAATTCACCCCTCCACTTT. It specifies CASSRGGTLNSPLHF.

Remarks on this clonotype: A junction end diverges from the germline sequence, so it may reflect a read error. For the CDR3, the DNA is TGTGCCATCAGTGAGTATGGTAGCGGGAGTCTGAATGGGCAGTTCTTC. Translating gives CAISEYGSGSLNGQFF. The chain carries TRBV10-3 and TRBJ2-1; 9 bases line up with TRBD2. The CDR3 totals 16 residues. From germline, CDR1 is ENHRY and CDR2 SYGVKD.

This clonotype appeared a few times. The chain employs TRBV9 and TRBJ2-7, with 7 bases lining up with TRBD2. The V gene's germline CDR1 is SGDLS and CDR2 YYNGEE. The CDR3 length is 15 residues. V trimming: 2 bases; J trimming: 2 bases; junction bases outside the gene matches: 7. The DNA for the CDR3 is TGTGCCAGCAGCGTGACGGGGGGACTTACCTACGAGCAGTACTTC. Translating it yields CASSVTGGLTYEQYF.

Details on this clonotype: One base away lies a much larger clone, so this may be a sequencing read error. This chain links TRBV4-1 with TRBJ2-5; 7 bases line up with TRBD2. CDR1 MGHRA and CDR2 YSYEKL come from the germline V gene. This CDR3 spans 15 amino acids. This CDR3 reads CVSSPAGDPRETQYF. In DNA, the CDR3 is TGCGTCAGCAGCCCCGCGGGAGACCCCCGTGAGACCCAGTACTTC.

The J gene is TRBJ2-3, the V gene TRBV2, with D unclear. The germline V gene encodes CDR1 SNHLY and CDR2 FYNNEI. The CDR3 sequence is 13 residues long. The V end lost 3 bases, the J end lost 0 bases, and 4 bases lay between the germline ends. For the CDR3, the DNA is TGTGCCAGCAGTGATTCCAGCACAGATACGCAGTATTTT. Translated, it gives CASSDSSTDTQYF.

The genes are TRBV11-2 and TRBJ1-2; D not certain. The CDR3 runs 15 residues. V lost 2 bases, J lost 1 base, and 11 bases lay in between. Per the germline V gene, CDR1 is SGHAT and CDR2 is FQNNGV. CDR3 sequence reads: CASSLRLDFNYGYTF. The CDR3 DNA sequence: TGTGCCAGCAGCTTACGCCTGGACTTTAACTATGGCTACACCTTC. The whole variable domain, remainder taken from reference TRBV11-2 and TRBJ1-2, is EAGVAQSPRYKIIEKRQSVAFWCNPISGHATLYWYQQILGQGPKLLIQFQNNGVVDDSQLPKDRFSAERLKGVDSTLKIQPAKLEDSAVYLCASSLRLDFNYGYTFGSGTRLTVV.